This T cell receptor (beta chain) was found in a study of response to subunit inactivated influenza vaccine. V shed 3 bases and J 7 bases; nucleotides not matched to a gene: 5. The germline gives CDR1 LGHNA, CDR2 YSLEER. This CDR3 is 16 amino acids long. Notes on the study in general: The authors offered the suggestion that each seasonal influenza vaccination recruits few new T cells.

This clonotype occurred a few times. What it recognizes is unknown. TCRdb re-derived calls from the RT-PCR reads in MiXCR, one entry per CDR3 protein. The sample gives about 780,000 distinct CDR3 sequences, under 20% of which show up once; approximately 10% is in the top ten. The specimen was PBMCs from blood, collected 5 days after vaccination. This sequence joins TRBV4-3 and TRBJ2-1; 14 bases are a match to TRBD2. The receptor comes from a middle-aged man who received an inactivated influenza vaccine. CDR3 sequence (DNA): TGCGCCAGCAGCCAGGAGACTAGCGGGAGGGGGAATGAGCAGTTCTTC. This translates into CASSQETSGRGNEQFF.